This T cell receptor (beta chain) was identified during a study of blood T cell repertoires in COVID-19. The CDR3 is made up of 16 amino acids. Germline CDR1 and CDR2: LNHDA and SQIVND (reference sequence). V trimming: 2 bases; J trimming: 2 bases; junction bases outside the gene matches: 6. The repertoire was sequenced with immunoSEQ multiplex PCR; TCRdb's copy has only in-frame clones and lacks some. The repertoire holds fewer than 90,000 clones, with almost 90% as singletons. V usage is TRBV19 and J usage is TRBJ1-5; 7 nucleotides line up with TRBD1. Sequenced sample: peripheral blood. This clonotype originated in a woman of 80 years or more with active or convalescent COVID-19. The CDR3 nucleotides read TGTGCCAGTAGTATACCAGCGCAGGGGGGCAATCAGCCCCAGCATTTT. Encoded protein: CASSIPAQGGNQPQHF.